This T cell receptor beta chain was sequenced for a study of a mutant IDH1 vaccine in newly diagnosed glioma. Study in general: Males made up 62.5% and females around 38% of treated patients, whose mean age was about 41 years. Previous care, which was radiotherapy, temozolomide, or both, most often involved both.

The time point was: baseline, week 1 (first vaccination visit). Sample treatment: pre-vaccination baseline after standard-of-care therapy. This clone was found once. The V end was cut by 4 bases, the J end by 0 bases, with 11 bases between. The V gene's germline CDR1 is SGHVS and CDR2 FNYEAQ. The CDR3 consists of 15 residues. The data were produced by immunoSEQ multiplex PCR, yet TCRdb's version contains in-frame clones alone and is incomplete. The data contain 15,000 to 20,000 clones, about 95% of them singletons. The V call is TRBV7-6, the J call TRBJ2-3; TRBD2 is a possible D gene (6 bases). This TCR derives from a woman aged 18-30 years with glioma. Some clones in this sample may be carry-over from other donors' samples. The material sequenced was peripheral blood mononuclear cells (PBMCs), taken from a glioma patient treated with radiotherapy, temozolomide or both. The CDR3 loop reads CASSSLADSTDTQYF. The CDR3 nucleotides read TGTGCCAGCAGCTCACTAGCAGACAGCACAGATACGCAGTATTTT.